The rows below give T cell receptor beta chains drawn from one sample of a study of control samples from healthy donors and cancer patients. This table comes from immunoSEQ multiplex PCR, and its TCRdb copy is limited to in-frame clones, with some not included. The sample contains about 73,000 clones, around 94% of which appear only once. The sample comprised blood. The receptor set was obtained from a woman in her thirties or forties in good health. Both conserved end residues are part of each CDR3. A D gene is named only where the DNA matches it firmly. The size entry is marked missing in some rows and otherwise reads once, few, many or a size class.

size: -; V: TRBV7-8; J: TRBJ1-6; D: -; DNA: TGTGCCAGCAGCTTTTCCGGGACAAATAATTCACCCCTCCACTTT; CDR3: CASSFSGTNNSPLHF
size: -; V: TRBV11-3; J: TRBJ2-1; D: TRBD2; DNA: TGTGCCAGCAGCCCAGCCCCCGGACTAGCGGGGGGTAATGAGCAGTTCTTC; CDR3: CASSPAPGLAGGNEQFF
size: once; V: TRBV7-8; J: TRBJ2-1; D: TRBD1; DNA: TGTGCCAGCAGCTGGACAGGAAATGAGCAGTTCTTC; CDR3: CASSWTGNEQFF
size: -; V: TRBV9; J: TRBJ2-2; D: -; DNA: TGTGCCAGCAGCTATGCCTCCGGGTGGGACGGGGAGCTGTTTTTT; CDR3: CASSYASGWDGELFF
size: -; V: TRBV5-4; J: TRBJ1-2; D: -; DNA: TGTGCCAGCAGCTTGGGCGGACAAGGGAAGGGGGGCTACACCTTC; CDR3: CASSLGGQGKGGYTF
size: -; V: TRBV15; J: TRBJ2-5; D: -; DNA: TGTGCCACCAGCAGAGATGGAGAGACCCAGTACTTC; CDR3: CATSRDGETQYF
size: -; V: TRBV13; J: TRBJ2-7; D: TRBD2; DNA: TGTGCCAGCAGCTCCGGACTAGCCGGGTACGAGCAGTACTTC; CDR3: CASSSGLAGYEQYF
size: -; V: TRBV6-6; J: TRBJ1-2; D: TRBD1; DNA: TGTGCCAGCAGGGAGGGACAGGCCTTTGACTACACCTTC; CDR3: CASREGQAFDYTF
size: -; V: TRBV21-1; J: TRBJ1-5; D: -; DNA: TGTGCCAGCAGCAAATGGGTCAGGACGGCATGGGGGAGCAATCAGCCCCAGCATTTT; CDR3: CASSKWVRTAWGSNQPQHF
size: -; V: TRBV7-2; J: TRBJ2-7; D: -; DNA: TGTGCCAGCAGCTTACAGGCGGGGGCCATCTCCTACGAGCAGTACTTC; CDR3: CASSLQAGAISYEQYF